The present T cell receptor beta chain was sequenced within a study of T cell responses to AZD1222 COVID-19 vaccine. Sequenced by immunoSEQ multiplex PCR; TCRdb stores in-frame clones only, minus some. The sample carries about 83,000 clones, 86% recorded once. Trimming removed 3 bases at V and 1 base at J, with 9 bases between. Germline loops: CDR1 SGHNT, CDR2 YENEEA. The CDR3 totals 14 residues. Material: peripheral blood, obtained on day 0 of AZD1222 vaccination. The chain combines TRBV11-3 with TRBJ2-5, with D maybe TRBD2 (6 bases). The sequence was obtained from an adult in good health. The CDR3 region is CASSLGGSQETQYF. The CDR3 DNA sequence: TGTGCCAGCAGCTTGGGGGGATCCCAAGAGACCCAGTACTTC.